This paragraph covers one TCR beta chain sequence. This sample was taken from a study of CD8 T cells in Susac syndrome. Sequencing targeted TCR beta in T cells from blood (CD8+ and CD4+). The CDR3 covers 14 residues. Germline CDR1 SGDLS, CDR2 YYNGEE. Trimming shortened V by 2 bases and J by 5 bases, and 11 bases separated the two germline ends. Reverse transcription used about 0.45 to 1 ug RNA and random hexamers. One entry per CDR3 protein results from TCRdb running MiXCR on the immunoSEQ multiplex PCR reads. This table has around 100,000 distinct CDR3 sequences, 95% appearing once. The receptor's source is a human donor with Susac syndrome. The chain couples TRBV9 to TRBJ2-1; D possibly corresponds to TRBD2 (6 bases). The sample consisted of CD8+ T cells from PBMCs. The CDR3 nucleotides are TGTGCCAGCAGCGTCGCCGGCGGGGACAATGAGCAGTTCTTC. This translates into CASSVAGGDNEQFF.